Presented here are 29 T cell receptor beta chains from one specimen sequenced in a study of T cell repertoires in cytomegalovirus infection. Their target antigens are unknown. MiXCR, run by TCRdb on the reads, gives a single entry per CDR3 protein. This table has some 920,000 distinct CDR3 sequences, 30% to 40% appearing once. Sequenced material: cultured CD8+ T cells from PBMCs, taken from culture after CMV antigen stimulation. The receptors originated from a human donor in good health (CMV status not recorded). Some clones in this sample may be carry-over from other donors' samples.

This clonotype was seen a handful of times. The J gene is TRBJ2-1, the V gene TRBV7-6, with D perhaps matching TRBD1 (6 bases). This CDR3 region has 16 residues. With 5 bases removed from V and 0 bases from J, the gap between germline ends came to 14 bases. CDR1 SGHVS and CDR2 FNYEAQ come from the germline V gene. The DNA for the CDR3 is TGTGCCAGCAGCCCTGGGACAATCAGCTCCTACAATGAGCAGTTCTTC. Translation gives CASSPGTISSYNEQFF.

Many counts were recorded for this clonotype. The rearrangement links TRBV6-1 to TRBJ1-3; no definite D call. Per the germline V gene, CDR1 is MNHNS and CDR2 is SASEGT. This CDR3 is 15 amino acids long. Trimming left V 5 bases short and J 4 bases short, with 15 bases between. CDR3 sequence reads: CASSLDGGWGNTIYF. As DNA, the CDR3 is TGTGCCAGCAGTTTGGACGGAGGATGGGGAAACACCATATATTTT.

This clonotype was counted only a few times. The chain combines TRBV5-6 with TRBJ2-1, with TRBD2 matching over 9 bases. Germline trimming cut 10 bases from V and 4 bases from J; bases unmatched to any gene: 9. CDR3 length: 14 amino acids. The germline V gene encodes CDR1 SGHDT and CDR2 YYEEEE. The CDR3 here is CAGMLAGPYNEQFF. For the CDR3, the DNA is TGTGCCGGTATGCTAGCGGGACCATACAATGAGCAGTTCTTC.

In its sample, this clonotype was seen a few times. The rearrangement joins TRBV28 to TRBJ2-7; TRBD1 matches at 9 bases. The CDR3 totals 15 residues. Germline CDR1 and CDR2: MDHEN and SYDVKM. V lost 5 bases and J lost 5; bases outside the gene matches: 10. The CDR3 loop is CASSRGTGKGDEQYF. The CDR3 coding sequence is TGTGCCAGCAGTCGAGGGACAGGGAAGGGCGACGAGCAGTACTTC.

The chain's CDR3 is CSVETRTGFYF. The CDR3 coding sequence is TGCAGCGTTGAAACGCGGACAGGGTTCTATTTT. The gene calls are TRBV29-1 and TRBJ2-3; 8 bases align to TRBD1. The CDR3 loop spans 11 amino acids. V shed 2 bases and J 15 bases; nucleotides not matched to a gene: 7. Per germline, CDR1 SQVTM and CDR2 ANQGSEA.

This clonotype was detected a few times. The rearrangement joins TRBV12-3 or TRBV12-4 to TRBJ2-3, with a possible D match to TRBD1 (6 bases). Trimming left V 3 bases short and J 4 bases short, with 14 bases between. CDR3 size: 15 residues. The CDR3 here is CASSFFAKGADTQYF. DNA of the CDR3: TGTGCCAGCAGTTTTTTCGCCAAGGGGGCAGATACGCAGTATTTT.

The chain uses TRBV7-2 and TRBJ1-5; no definite D call. CDR3 size: 13 residues. Trimming removed 2 bases at V and 10 bases at J, with 12 bases between. Germline V lookup: CDR1 SGHTA, CDR2 FQGNSA. The CDR3 sequence: CASSLRTGNPQHF. The CDR3 region has the DNA TGTGCCAGCAGCTTACGAACCGGGAATCCCCAGCATTTT.

V usage is TRBV20-1 and J usage is TRBJ2-2; no reliable D call. This CDR3 contains 14 residues. Germline CDR1 is DFQATT and CDR2 is SNEGSKA (reference sequence). V was shortened by 1 base and J by 3 bases, with 9 bases between the two germline ends. The CDR3 bases are TGCAGTGCTAGAGCCAATTCATACACCGGGGAGCTGTTTTTT. As protein: CSARANSYTGELFF.

In its sample, this clonotype was seen a few times. The chain joins TRBV2 to TRBJ1-1; D perhaps matches TRBD1 (6 bases). Looked up from germline, CDR1 is SNHLY and CDR2 is FYNNEI. The CDR3 length is 15 residues. Trimming stripped 6 bases from V and 1 base from J, with 15 bases between. The CDR3 coding sequence is TGTGCCAGCAGAGGGGGGCCGGGGGCGAACACTGAAGCTTTCTTT. Encoded protein: CASRGGPGANTEAFF.

This clonotype was counted only a few times. This chain connects TRBV4-2 to TRBJ1-5, with D maybe TRBD1 (5 bases). The V gene lost 0 bases and the J gene lost 2 bases, with 20 bases spanning the gap. The germline V gene has CDR1 LGHNA and CDR2 YNFKEQ. CDR3 length equals 19 residues. The chain's CDR3 is CASSQDWVGADGGNQPQHF. In DNA, the CDR3 is TGTGCCAGCAGCCAAGATTGGGTAGGGGCTGATGGAGGCAATCAGCCCCAGCATTTT.

In regard to this clonotype: A read error may explain this, as a much larger clone is one base away. This chain uses TRBV7-2 with TRBJ2-7, with TRBD2 matching over 9 bases. V shed 3 bases and J 3 bases; nucleotides not matched to a gene: 3. Germline loops: CDR1 SGHTA, CDR2 FQGNSA. The CDR3 has 14 residues. CDR3 nucleotide sequence: TGTGCCAGCAGCTTGCCAGCGGGGGGCTACGAGCAGTACGTC. Translation: CASSLPAGGYEQYV.

Concerning this clonotype itself: Since a much larger clone is just one base distant, this may be a read error. The rearrangement uses TRBV7-2 and TRBJ2-5; 12 bases align to TRBD2. The germline gives CDR1 SGHTA, CDR2 FQGNSA. The CDR3 totals 16 residues. CDR3 residues: CVSSLRLAGVEETQYF. The DNA of the CDR3 is TGTGTCAGCAGCTTAAGACTAGCGGGGGTCGAAGAGACCCAGTACTTC.

This clonotype was detected many times. One end of the junction varies from germline; a read error may be responsible. The rearrangement uses TRBV7-9 and TRBJ2-7; TRBD1 or TRBD2 may be the D gene (5 bases each). This CDR3 has 12 amino acids. Germline V lookup: CDR1 SEHNR, CDR2 FQNEAQ (reference sequence). The CDR3 sequence: CASTLEGNEQYF. The CDR3 DNA sequence: TGTGCCAGCACCTTAGAGGGGAACGAGCAGTACTTC.

This clonotype came up once. The chain is built from TRBV7-4 and TRBJ1-6; 10 nucleotides line up with TRBD1. The CDR3 length is 14 residues. Unmatched junction bases numbered 4, after V lost 4 bases and J lost 10 bases. Germline V gene lookup returns CDR1 SGHVT and CDR2 SQSDAQ. The CDR3 DNA reads as TGTGCCAGCAGCTACGGGACAGGGGAATCACCCCTCCACTTT. Amino acids: CASSYGTGESPLHF.

This clonotype was picked up a small number of times. The chain links TRBV4-1 to TRBJ2-1; the match to TRBD2 covers 8 bases. J lost 9 bases, V lost 3 bases, and 4 bases had no gene match. The CDR3 length is 13 residues. The V gene's germline CDR1 is MGHRA and CDR2 YSYEKL. CDR3 protein: CASSQYLAGEQFF. The CDR3 DNA is TGCGCCAGCAGCCAGTATCTAGCGGGTGAGCAGTTCTTC.

This chain connects TRBV7-9 to TRBJ2-7, with 7 bases that match TRBD1. The V and J ends lost 5 bases and 2 bases, in that order; junction bases with no gene match: 6. The CDR3 runs to 14 residues. CDR1 SEHNR and CDR2 FQNEAQ come from the germline V gene (reference sequence). CDR3 nucleotide sequence: TGTGCCAGCAGCCCCCAGGGGGAACCCTACGAGCAGTACTTC. Amino acid sequence: CASSPQGEPYEQYF.

The V gene is TRBV6-5, the J gene TRBJ2-7; D perhaps matches TRBD1 (6 bases). Germline V gene sequence: CDR1 MNHEY, CDR2 SVGAGI. The CDR3 totals 14 residues. With 2 bases removed from V and 7 bases from J, the gap between germline ends came to 15 bases. CDR3 sequence: CASSYGTQLWEQYF. CDR3 coding DNA: TGTGCCAGCAGTTACGGGACACAACTTTGGGAGCAGTACTTC.

The rearrangement joins TRBV5-6 to TRBJ2-5; D gene uncertain. The CDR3 totals 16 residues. The ends were cut back, 4 bases at V and 4 bases at J, with 20 bases in the middle. Germline CDR1 is SGHDT and CDR2 is YYEEEE. CDR3: CASSHGVFGSLETQYF. CDR3 sequence (DNA): TGTGCCAGCAGCCATGGGGTATTTGGCAGCCTAGAGACCCAGTACTTC. Filled out from reference TRBV5-6 and TRBJ2-5, the complete variable domain reads DAGVTQSPTHLIKTRGQQVTLRCSPKSGHDTVSWYQQALGQGPQFIFQYYEEEERQRGNFPDRFSGHQFPNYSSELNVNALLLGDSALYLCASSHGVFGSLETQYFGPGTRLLVL.

This clonotype was seen a few times. The gene calls are TRBV4-3 and TRBJ2-3; 7 positions agree with TRBD1. Trimming at V came to 4 bases and at J to 2 bases, leaving 12 bases not matched to a gene. CDR3 length equals 17 residues. CDR1 is LGHNA and CDR2 is YSLEER in the germline V gene. CDR3 in DNA: TGCGCCAGCAGCCGGAAAGGGACAGCTTTATCCACAGATACGCAGTATTTT. This translates into CASSRKGTALSTDTQYF.

V and J are TRBV5-5 and TRBJ2-1, with 8 bases matching TRBD2. Germline trimming cut 3 bases from V and 8 bases from J; bases unmatched to any gene: 10. The CDR3 covers 15 residues. The germline gives CDR1 SGHKS, CDR2 YYEKEE (reference sequence). The CDR3 DNA follows: TGTGCCAGCAGCTACGCGCGGCGGGGGGTAGATGAGCAGTTCTTC. Amino acid sequence: CASSYARRGVDEQFF.

The chain couples TRBV5-1 to TRBJ1-1; D gene ambiguous. Trimming cost V 0 bases and J 6 bases, with 12 bases left between them. This CDR3 has 14 amino acids. Germline CDR1 is SGHRS and CDR2 is YFSETQ. As DNA, the CDR3 is TGCGCCAGCAGCTTGGGACCGGATATCCCTGAAGCTTTCTTT. Translating gives CASSLGPDIPEAFF.

V and J are TRBV18 and TRBJ2-1, with D possibly called TRBD1 or TRBD2 (7 bases each). Germline V lookup: CDR1 KGHSH, CDR2 LQKENI. Trimming pared 5 bases from V and 6 bases from J, leaving 29 bases between. This CDR3 is built from 19 residues. CDR3 in amino acids: CASSLTGTQEWEGSNEQFF. CDR3 in DNA: TGTGCCAGCTCATTGACAGGGACCCAAGAATGGGAGGGGTCCAATGAGCAGTTCTTC.

CDR3: CASSYLGKAKNIQYF. For the CDR3, the DNA is TGTGCCAGCAGTTATTTGGGTAAAGCCAAAAACATTCAGTACTTC. V usage is TRBV6-2 or TRBV6-3 and J usage is TRBJ2-4; D remains ambiguous. The CDR3 loop spans 15 amino acids. V lost 3 bases to trimming and J lost 0 bases, with 9 bases between them. Germline values: CDR1 MNHEY, CDR2 SVGEGT.

The chain uses TRBV11-2 and TRBJ2-5, with unresolved D. Germline V gene sequence: CDR1 SGHAT, CDR2 FQNNGV. V shed 5 bases and J shed 7 bases, with 11 bases lying between them. The CDR3 consists of 12 residues. The CDR3 region has the DNA TGTGCCAGCAGCCGTGCGGATCCGACCCAGTACTTC. Residues: CASSRADPTQYF.

The gene calls are TRBV5-4 and TRBJ2-3, with 11 nucleotides matching TRBD1. CDR1 SGHNT and CDR2 YYREEE come from the germline V gene (reference sequence). V was pared by 3 bases and J by 4 bases, with 7 bases of the junction left unmatched. The CDR3 consists of 16 residues. The chain's CDR3 is CASSSGQGADSDTQYF. Here the CDR3 DNA reads TGTGCCAGCAGCTCCGGACAGGGGGCGGATTCAGATACGCAGTATTTT.

This clonotype has just a few counts. The chain uses TRBV4-3 and TRBJ2-3, with 9 bases lining up with TRBD2. Germline V lookup: CDR1 LGHNA, CDR2 YSLEER. Trimming cost V 0 bases and J 2 bases; bases outside gene matches: 9. The CDR3 consists of 18 residues. CDR3 nucleotides: TGCGCCAGCAGCCAAGATCGGGCAGCGGGGGGTTTCACAGATACGCAGTATTTT. It encodes CASSQDRAAGGFTDTQYF.

This clonotype appeared many times. The gene calls are TRBV20-1 and TRBJ1-6, with TRBD1 identical over 8 bases. Trimming cost V 4 bases and J 5 bases; bases outside gene matches: 10. In germline, CDR1 is DFQATT, CDR2 SNEGSKA (reference sequence). The CDR3 loop spans 16 amino acids. The CDR3 is CSAKSGQGGDNSPLHF. The CDR3 DNA follows: TGCAGTGCTAAATCAGGACAGGGTGGGGATAATTCACCCCTCCACTTT.

The J gene is TRBJ1-2, the V gene TRBV6-2 or TRBV6-3; 9 positions match TRBD1. The CDR3 is 18 residues long. V lost 5 bases and J lost 4; bases outside the gene matches: 17. CDR1 is MNHEY, CDR2 SVGEGT, per germline. The CDR3 sequence is CASSGLIRPGQGTYGYTF. CDR3 DNA sequence: TGTGCCAGCAGTGGTCTAATCCGCCCGGGACAGGGAACCTATGGCTACACCTTC.

The rearrangement uses TRBV7-6 and TRBJ1-1, with D maybe TRBD1 (6 bases). Germline V gene data show CDR1 as SGHVS and CDR2 as FNYEAQ. The CDR3 runs to 18 residues. The V gene lost 4 bases and the J gene lost 1 base, with 22 bases spanning the gap. The chain's CDR3 is CASSYWRRGGGPNTEAFF. As DNA, the CDR3 is TGTGCCAGCAGCTACTGGAGAAGAGGAGGGGGACCGAACACTGAAGCTTTCTTT.